This paragraph reports one TCR beta chain. There is no known antigen for this receptor. There are no base qualities to consult, and no much larger clone falls within one base. These data come from a study of response to subunit inactivated influenza vaccine (dated by TCRdb to the late 2010s). The study in broad terms: The study used deep quantitative T cell receptor repertoire profiling to track responses to a trivalent subunit inactivated influenza vaccine.

Study-level results and caveats: The authors suggested that each seasonal influenza vaccination may recruit only a limited number of new T cells.

The V end loses 1 base and the J end loses 1 base, and a stretch of 8 bases separates them. The germline V gene gives CDR1 as MDHEN and CDR2 as SYDVKM. The CDR3 numbers 16 residues from cysteine through phenylalanine. Just the 48-base CDR3 DNA is kept, in frame starting at base 1. Libraries came from RT-PCR. The sequencing machine was an Illumina HiSeq 2500. TCRdb trimmed public reads at Q25 via fastp, called clones via MiXCR and kept in-frame beta chains. Identical CDR3 proteins give one entry, which carries the most common genes and DNA. This sample holds about 580,000 distinct CDR3 sequences; 14% were observed only once. Approximately 12% of the sample belongs to the ten largest clones.

The receptor chain draws on TRBV28 and TRBJ2-6; a weak D assignment points to TRBD1 (6 bases agree). The source was PBMCs from blood, collected roughly 13 days after vaccination. The sequence derives from a man aged 50 to 59 who received an inactivated influenza vaccine. Donor details come from another sample of the same person, matched by shared clones. The sequenced DNA: TGTGCCAGCAGTTTATTTACAGGGTCTGGGGCCAACGTCCTGACTTTC. Its translation is CASSLFTGSGANVLTF.